Included here is one T cell receptor (beta chain) sequence, with context. Antigen unknown. Only healthy Caucasians were included as donors. The data stem from a study of identical twins. General study results and limits: Compared with models, monozygotic twins showed more out-of-frame TCR alpha sharing. Within beta out-of-frame sequences, the excess sharing observed between twins was weaker. Twin pairs' shared out-of-frame alpha sequences were enriched in low generation probability.

TCRdb used MiXCR to reprocess the 5' RACE reads, holding one entry per CDR3 protein. The data show approximately 530,000 distinct CDR3 sequences, with about 20% seen just once and approximately 0.49% held by the top ten. Germline CDR1 and CDR2: MNHEY and SMNVEV (reference sequence). The CDR3 extends over 18 amino acids. With 2 bases removed from V and 0 bases from J, the gap between germline ends came to 18 bases. These data were also filed under a second study, of yellow fever vaccine responses in identical twins.

Sequencing was carried out using CD4+ T cells sorted from blood. The clonotype comes from a woman aged 18 to 35 in good health. The genes are TRBV27 and TRBJ2-3, with D possibly matching TRBD1 (6 bases). CDR3 residues: CASSLLPIGTKSTDTQYF. The CDR3 coding sequence is TGTGCCAGCAGTTTACTTCCCATTGGGACAAAAAGCACAGATACGCAGTATTTT.